Given below is one T cell receptor (beta chain) in context. The entry originates in a study of OX40 agonist ivuxolimab in advanced cancers. Sequencing used immunoSEQ multiplex PCR; TCRdb keeps in-frame clones, though not all of them. Here the sample spans 86,000 or so clones, roughly 92% being singletons. The CDR3 sequence is 14 residues long. Germline CDR1 and CDR2: SGHRS and YFSETQ. Trimming pared 4 bases from V and 7 bases from J, leaving 15 bases between. The input for sequencing was CD4+ or CD8+ T cells sorted from blood, taken in a trial of the OX40 agonist ivuxolimab. V and J are TRBV5-1 and TRBJ2-1; D might be TRBD1 (7 bases). The TCR comes from an adult with an advanced solid tumor such as melanoma, head and neck, liver or kidney cancer. The CDR3 loop reads CASSPLPGGNEQFF. CDR3 nucleotides: TGCGCCAGCAGCCCGCTCCCAGGGGGGAATGAGCAGTTCTTC.